The clone carrying this T cell receptor (beta chain) showed up just a few times. This record comes from a study of blood T cell repertoires in COVID-19. Study-level information: Acute and convalescent COVID-19 specimens originated in the United States, Italy and Spain. The analysed material was cDNA or gDNA that came from T cells, B-cell-depleted T cells, or PBMCs.

The CDR3 is 18 residues long. Germline CDR1 and CDR2: SGHTS and YDEGEE. The V segment lost 4 bases and the J segment 4 bases; nucleotides outside the gene matches: 17. In the authors' methods: Amplification of reference gene primers provided the estimated nucleated cell counts. The repertoire was sequenced with immunoSEQ multiplex PCR; TCRdb's copy has only in-frame clones and lacks some. The V and J calls and the clone size are those of that table, but D and trimming were determined from the DNA. This sample has 110,000 to 150,000 clones, with 80% to 90% found just once. Sequenced sample: peripheral blood. V usage is TRBV5-8 and J usage is TRBJ1-1; 9 bases line up with TRBD1. This clonotype was obtained from a man in his sixties with active or convalescent COVID-19. This chain's CDR3 is CASSAGTGSGTFGTEAFF. CDR3 DNA sequence: TGTGCCAGCAGCGCCGGGACAGGGAGTGGGACGTTCGGCACTGAAGCTTTCTTT.